This T cell receptor beta chain stems from a study of blood T cell repertoires in COVID-19. Study as a whole: Samples taken during acute and convalescent COVID-19 were collected in the United States, Italy and Spain. Sample material is recorded as cDNA or gDNA derived from T cells, B-cell-depleted T cells, or PBMCs.

Authors' analysis steps: Reference gene primers were amplified, and this amplification served to estimate nucleated cell counts. Repertoires were generated with immunoSEQ multiplex PCR, while TCRdb's copy carries only in-frame clones and drops some. V, J and clone size were drawn from that table, and D and trimming were deduced from the DNA. Here the sample spans 250,000 to 300,000 clones, 60% to 75% being singletons. The germline CDR1 and CDR2 sequences are SNHLY and FYNNEI. This CDR3 region has 13 residues. The trim removed 5 bases at V and 5 bases at J, leaving 5 bases unmatched. The sample taken for sequencing was peripheral blood. The chain uses TRBV2 and TRBJ2-7; TRBD1 matches 8 bases. The clonotype originates from a woman of 80 years or more with acute or convalescent COVID-19. The CDR3 sequence: CASSKQGGHEQYF. Written as DNA, the CDR3 is TGTGCCAGCAGTAAACAGGGGGGCCACGAGCAGTACTTC.